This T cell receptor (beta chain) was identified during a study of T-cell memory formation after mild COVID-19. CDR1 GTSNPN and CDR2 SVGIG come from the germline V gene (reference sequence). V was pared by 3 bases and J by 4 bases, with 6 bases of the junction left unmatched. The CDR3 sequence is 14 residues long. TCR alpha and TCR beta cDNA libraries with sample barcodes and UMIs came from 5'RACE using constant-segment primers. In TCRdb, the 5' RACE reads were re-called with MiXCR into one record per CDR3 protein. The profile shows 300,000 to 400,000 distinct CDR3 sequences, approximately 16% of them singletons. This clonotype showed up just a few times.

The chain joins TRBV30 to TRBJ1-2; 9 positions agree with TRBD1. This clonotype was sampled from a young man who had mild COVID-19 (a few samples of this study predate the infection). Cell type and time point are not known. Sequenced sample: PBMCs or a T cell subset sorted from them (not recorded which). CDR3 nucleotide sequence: TGTGCCTGGAGGGGCGGGACAGGGACCTATGGCTACACCTTC. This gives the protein CAWRGGTGTYGYTF.